These 13 T cell receptor beta chains share one sample of origin, sequenced in a study of shared clonotypes between healthy human individuals. Using immunoSEQ multiplex PCR, the repertoire was profiled, and TCRdb retains in-frame clones only, with some absent. The sample carries around 640,000 clones, around 96% recorded once. The naive CD8 subset, CD45RO-negative cells positively selected for CCR7, excluded terminally differentiated effector memory CD45RA+ cells. Sequenced sample: naive CD8+ T cells sorted from blood. Receptors were obtained from a woman aged 25 to 45 in good health.

The chain combines TRBV18 with TRBJ1-1; D perhaps matches TRBD1 (5 bases). Trimming shortened V by 4 bases and J by 7 bases, and 16 bases separated the two germline ends. Per germline, CDR1 KGHSH and CDR2 LQKENI. The CDR3 length is 14 residues. CDR3 sequence (DNA): TGTGCCAGCTCACGGCAGGGCGTAACGGATGAAGCTTTCTTT. Protein product: CASSRQGVTDEAFF.

V and J are TRBV5-1 and TRBJ2-2; D remains ambiguous. The CDR3 runs 12 residues. Per the germline V gene, CDR1 is SGHRS and CDR2 is YFSETQ. Trimming took off 0 bases at V and 7 bases at J, with 4 bases between the two ends. The CDR3 is CASSLVVGELFF. The DNA for the CDR3 is TGCGCCAGCAGCTTGGTTGTCGGGGAGCTGTTTTTT. Full variable domain (missing parts from reference TRBV5-1 and TRBJ2-2): KAGVTQTPRYLIKTRGQQVTLSCSPISGHRSVSWYQQTPGQGLQFLFEYFSETQRNKGNFPGRFSGRQFSNSRSEMNVSTLELGDSALYLCASSLVVGELFFGEGSRLTVL.

The V and J genes are TRBV4-1 and TRBJ2-5; D may be TRBD1 (5 bases). This CDR3 comprises 15 residues. V was shortened by 4 bases and J by 3 bases, with 15 bases between the two germline ends. CDR1 and CDR2 from the germline V gene are MGHRA and YSYEKL. CDR3 coding DNA: TGCGCCAGCAGCCTAGGGGTCGCGGTGGAAGAGACCCAGTACTTC. Translation gives CASSLGVAVEETQYF.

Concerning this clone: In the same sample, other DNA sequences code for this CDR3. This chain uses TRBV2 with TRBJ2-7; 8 positions agree with TRBD2. The CDR3 sequence is 14 residues long. Germline CDR1 is SNHLY and CDR2 is FYNNEI. V lost 2 bases and J lost 1; bases outside the gene matches: 1. For the CDR3, the DNA is TGTGCCAGCAGTGAAACTAGCGGATCCTACGAGCAGTACTTC. Protein product: CASSETSGSYEQYF.

The CDR3 DNA is TGTGCCAGCAGCCCGATAGCGGGACGAACCTACAATGAGCAGTTCTTC. Its protein product is CASSPIAGRTYNEQFF. The chain joins TRBV11-2 to TRBJ2-1; 8 bases are shared with TRBD2. Losses at the gene ends were 5 bases for V and 2 bases for J; bases not matched to a gene: 8. Germline CDR1 SGHAT, CDR2 FQNNGV. This CDR3 contains 16 residues.

The J gene is TRBJ1-2, the V gene TRBV15; D not resolved. This CDR3 has 15 residues. Trimming left V 2 bases short and J 4 bases short, with 14 bases between. Germline CDR1 and CDR2: LNHNV and YYDKDF (reference sequence). The CDR3 sequence is CATSRSGISGYGYTF. The CDR3 nucleotides read TGTGCCACCAGCAGATCCGGAATATCCGGCTATGGCTACACCTTC. The full variable domain, rest sourced from reference TRBV15 and TRBJ1-2, is DAMVIQNPRYQVTQFGKPVTLSCSQTLNHNVMYWYQQKSSQAPKLLFHYYDKDFNNEADTPDNFQSRRPNTSFCFLDIRSPGLGDTAMYLCATSRSGISGYGYTFGSGTRLTVV.

Only one count was recorded for this clone. This CDR3 is also generated by other DNA sequences in the sample. As DNA, the CDR3 is TGTGCCAGTAGTATACGGGACGGCAATCAGCCCCAGCATTTT. Translated, it gives CASSIRDGNQPQHF. The chain recombines TRBV19 with TRBJ1-5, with D perhaps TRBD1 (5 bases). This CDR3 comprises 14 residues. Germline CDR1 is LNHDA and CDR2 is SQIVND (reference sequence). V was clipped by 2 bases and J by 2 bases, with 7 bases between them.

The J gene is TRBJ1-2, the V gene TRBV28; 7 positions agree with TRBD1. CDR3 length: 14 amino acids. The V gene's germline CDR1 is MDHEN and CDR2 SYDVKM. Trimming cost V 3 bases and J 3 bases; bases outside gene matches: 4. CDR3 in amino acids: CASSFGTDHYGYTF. Here the CDR3 DNA reads TGTGCCAGCAGTTTCGGGACAGACCACTATGGCTACACCTTC.

The chain employs TRBV7-2 and TRBJ2-5; 7 bases match TRBD2. V gave up 0 bases and J gave up 3 bases; unmatched junction bases: 4. The CDR3 is 15 residues long. In germline, CDR1 is SGHTA, CDR2 FQGNSA. CDR3 DNA: TGTGCCAGCAGCTTAGCTGGCGGGAGAAAAGAGACCCAGTACTTC. Amino acids: CASSLAGGRKETQYF.

The chain joins TRBV2 to TRBJ2-7; D remains unclear. V lost 3 bases and J 5 bases, leaving 8 bases between the germline ends. The CDR3 spans 12 residues. CDR1 SNHLY and CDR2 FYNNEI come from the germline V gene. DNA of the CDR3: TGTGCCAGCAGTGAGATTAGCAACGAGCAGTACTTC. Translating it yields CASSEISNEQYF.

The chain links TRBV2 to TRBJ2-3; 10 nucleotides agree with TRBD2. CDR3 length equals 15 residues. CDR1 is SNHLY and CDR2 is FYNNEI in the germline V gene. J gave up 3 bases and V 4 bases, and 4 bases lay outside the gene matches. Here the CDR3 DNA reads TGTGCCAGCAGTGTATGGACTAGCGGTACAGATACGCAGTATTTT. Its protein is CASSVWTSGTDTQYF.

The chain uses TRBV28 and TRBJ1-1; 7 bases fit TRBD1. Germline-derived CDR1 and CDR2 are MDHEN and SYDVKM. The CDR3 consists of 15 residues. J gave up 4 bases and V 2 bases, and 7 bases lay outside the gene matches. CDR3 in DNA: TGTGCCAGCAGTTTAGGGGTACAGGGGAGCACTGAAGCTTTCTTT. Translation gives CASSLGVQGSTEAFF.

The J gene is TRBJ2-5, the V gene TRBV2, with a possible D match to TRBD2 (5 bases). From germline, CDR1 is SNHLY and CDR2 FYNNEI. Trimming cost V 4 bases and J 2 bases, with 17 bases left between them. This CDR3 spans 16 amino acids. This CDR3 is CASSVSEAEIQETQYF. The CDR3 bases are TGTGCCAGCAGTGTTTCTGAAGCGGAAATTCAAGAGACCCAGTACTTC. Using reference TRBV2 and TRBJ2-5 for the parts outside the CDR3, the full variable domain is EPEVTQTPSHQVTQMGQEVILRCVPISNHLYFYWYRQILGQKVEFLVSFYNNEISEKSEIFDDQFSVERPDGSNFTLKIRSTKLEDSAMYFCASSVSEAEIQETQYFGPGTRLLVL.